This entry concerns a single T cell receptor (beta chain). Its antigen is unknown. Trimming stripped 7 bases from V and 3 bases from J, with 15 bases between. Germline V gene sequence: CDR1 KGHSH, CDR2 LQKENI. This CDR3 contains 14 residues. The record originates from a study of blood T cells in healthy people across ages. Study-level points and caveats: Aged donors had fewer naive CD4+ cells and lower diversity than long-lived donors.

Next came a second PCR, run for roughly 6 to 11 cycles, which used a sample-barcoded 5' primer along with a J-beta primer mix. Tags on each cDNA molecule came from a template-switch adaptor with 12 random nucleotides. TCRdb used MiXCR to reprocess the 5' RACE reads, holding one entry per CDR3 protein. The sample holds more than 800,000 distinct CDR3 sequences, 29% seen once. This TCR was sampled from a woman older than 75 in good health. Specimen: blood. The chain combines TRBV18 with TRBJ1-2, with D perhaps TRBD1 (6 bases). CDR3 sequence: CASLKSGVDYGYTF. The CDR3 DNA is TGTGCCAGCTTAAAATCAGGGGTTGACTATGGCTACACCTTC. The full variable domain, rest sourced from reference TRBV18 and TRBJ1-2, is NAGVMQNPRHLVRRRGQEARLRCSPMKGHSHVYWYRQLPEEGLKFMVYLQKENIIDESGMPKERFSAEFPKEGPSILRIQQVVRGDSAAYFCASLKSGVDYGYTFGSGTRLTVV.